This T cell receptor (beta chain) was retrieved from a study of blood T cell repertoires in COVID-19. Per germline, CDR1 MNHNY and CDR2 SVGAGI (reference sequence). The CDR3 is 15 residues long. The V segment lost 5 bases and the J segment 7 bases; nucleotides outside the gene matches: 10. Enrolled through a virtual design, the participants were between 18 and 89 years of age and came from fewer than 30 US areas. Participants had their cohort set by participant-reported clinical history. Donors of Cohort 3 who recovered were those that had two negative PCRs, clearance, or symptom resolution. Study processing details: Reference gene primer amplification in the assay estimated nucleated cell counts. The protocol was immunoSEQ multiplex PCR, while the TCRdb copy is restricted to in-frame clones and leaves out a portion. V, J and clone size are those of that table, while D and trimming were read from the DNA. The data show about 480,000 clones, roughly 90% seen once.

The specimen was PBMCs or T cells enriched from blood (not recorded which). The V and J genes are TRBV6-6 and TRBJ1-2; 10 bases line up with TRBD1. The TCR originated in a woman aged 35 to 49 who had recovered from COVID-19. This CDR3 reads CASSTGGTGDRGYTF. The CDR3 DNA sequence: TGTGCCAGCAGTACCGGTGGGACAGGGGATCGTGGCTACACCTTC.